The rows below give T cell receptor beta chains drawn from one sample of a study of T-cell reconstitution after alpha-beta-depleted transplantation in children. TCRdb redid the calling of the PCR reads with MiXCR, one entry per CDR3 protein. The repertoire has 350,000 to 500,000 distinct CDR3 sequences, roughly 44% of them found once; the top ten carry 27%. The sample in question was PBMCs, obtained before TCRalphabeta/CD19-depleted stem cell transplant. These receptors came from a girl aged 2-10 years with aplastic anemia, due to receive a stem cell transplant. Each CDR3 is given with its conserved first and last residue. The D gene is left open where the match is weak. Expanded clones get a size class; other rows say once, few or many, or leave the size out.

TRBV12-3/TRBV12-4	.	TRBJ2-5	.	CASSPRPQETQYF	TGTGCCAGCAGTCCGAGACCCCAAGAGACCCAGTACTTC
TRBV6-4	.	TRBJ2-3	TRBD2	CASLRDRTSGRGADTQYF	TGTGCCAGCCTAAGAGACCGGACTAGCGGGCGAGGGGCAGATACGCAGTATTTT
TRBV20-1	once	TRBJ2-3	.	CSALGPGTDTQYF	TGCAGTGCCCTGGGACCGGGCACAGATACGCAGTATTTT
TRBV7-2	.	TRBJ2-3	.	CASSETTDTQYF	TGTGCCAGCAGCGAAACCACAGATACGCAGTATTTT
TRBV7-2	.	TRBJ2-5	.	CASSPDYVVGRETQYF	TGTGCCAGCAGCCCGGATTACGTCGTGGGTAGGGAGACCCAGTACTTC
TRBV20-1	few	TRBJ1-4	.	CSASPRGRGLATNEKLFF	TGCAGTGCTAGCCCCAGGGGTAGAGGGCTTGCAACTAATGAAAAACTGTTTTTT
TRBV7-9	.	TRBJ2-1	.	CASSSGTGPSYNEQFF	TGTGCCAGCAGCTCCGGGACCGGGCCATCCTACAATGAGCAGTTCTTC
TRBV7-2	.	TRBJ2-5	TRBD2	CASRDIGGARETQYF	TGTGCCAGCAGGGATATCGGGGGGGCAAGGGAGACCCAGTACTTC
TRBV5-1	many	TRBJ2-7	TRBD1	CASSLGTGPYEQYF	TGCGCCAGCAGCCTCGGGACAGGGCCCTACGAGCAGTACTTC
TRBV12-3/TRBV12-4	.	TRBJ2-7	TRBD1	CASSRDRGTYEQYF	TGTGCCAGCAGTCGGGACAGGGGAACCTACGAGCAGTACTTC
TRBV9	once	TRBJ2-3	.	CASSVEWEETTDTQYF	TGTGCCAGCAGCGTAGAGTGGGAAGAGACCACAGATACGCAGTATTTT
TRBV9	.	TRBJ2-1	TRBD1	CASSTGGEGEQFF	TGTGCCAGCAGTACAGGGGGCGAGGGTGAGCAGTTCTTC
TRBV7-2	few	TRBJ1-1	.	CASSLARARSGTEAFF	TGTGCCAGCAGCTTAGCAAGGGCCAGGTCGGGCACTGAAGCTTTCTTT
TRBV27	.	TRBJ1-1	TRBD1	CASTPTGWYTEAFF	TGTGCCAGCACCCCGACAGGGTGGTACACTGAAGCTTTCTTT
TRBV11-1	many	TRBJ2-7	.	CASSQLDEQYF	TGTGCCAGCAGCCAGCTCGACGAGCAGTACTTC
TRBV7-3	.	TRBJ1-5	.	CASSLIPGGGPQHF	TGTGCCAGCAGCTTAATCCCGGGGGGCGGGCCCCAGCATTTT
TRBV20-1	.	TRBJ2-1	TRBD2	CSARDGTSGRVAFF	TGCAGTGCTAGAGACGGGACTAGCGGGAGGGTTGCGTTCTTC
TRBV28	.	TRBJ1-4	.	CASSLALEKLFF	TGTGCCAGCAGTTTGGCTTTGGAAAAACTGTTTTTT
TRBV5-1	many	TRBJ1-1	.	CASSRNGGGGTEAFF	TGCGCCAGCAGCCGCAATGGGGGAGGCGGCACTGAAGCTTTCTTT
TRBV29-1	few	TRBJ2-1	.	CSVEDRRLLVYNEQFF	TGCAGCGTTGAAGATCGTCGCCTTTTGGTCTACAATGAGCAGTTCTTC
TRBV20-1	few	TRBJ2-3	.	CSAPGRTDTQYF	TGCAGTGCTCCGGGCCGCACAGATACGCAGTATTTT
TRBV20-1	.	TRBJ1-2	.	CSARIQGHGYTF	TGCAGTGCTAGAATCCAGGGCCATGGCTACACCTTC
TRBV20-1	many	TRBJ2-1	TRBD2	CSARGTSGRFHEQFF	TGCAGTGCTAGAGGGACTAGCGGGAGGTTCCATGAGCAGTTCTTC
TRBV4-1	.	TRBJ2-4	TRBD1	CASSQDPQGQGKNIQYF	TGCGCCAGCAGCCAAGATCCGCAGGGACAGGGAAAAAACATTCAGTACTTC
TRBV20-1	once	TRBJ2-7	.	CSAWGASTGKPYEQYF	TGCAGTGCCTGGGGCGCGTCTACGGGCAAACCCTACGAGCAGTACTTC
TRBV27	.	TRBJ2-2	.	CASSLSFWVGSQGGELFF	TGTGCCAGCAGTTTATCTTTTTGGGTTGGATCCCAGGGCGGGGAGCTGTTTTTT
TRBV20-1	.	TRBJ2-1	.	CSARDPQVSYNEQFF	TGCAGTGCTAGAGATCCCCAGGTCTCCTACAATGAGCAGTTCTTC
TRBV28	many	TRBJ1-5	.	CASMSAGEPQHF	TGTGCCAGCATGTCGGCGGGGGAGCCCCAGCATTTT
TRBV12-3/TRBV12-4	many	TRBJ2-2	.	CASSLMSGAGTGELFF	TGTGCCAGCAGTTTAATGTCGGGGGCTGGTACCGGGGAGCTGTTTTTT
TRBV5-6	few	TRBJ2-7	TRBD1	CASSFAQGAQGSYEQYF	TGTGCCAGCAGCTTCGCACAGGGGGCGCAGGGCTCCTACGAGCAGTACTTC
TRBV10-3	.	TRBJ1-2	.	CAISETVFGYTF	TGTGCCATCAGTGAGACAGTTTTTGGCTACACCTTC
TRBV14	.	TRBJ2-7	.	CASSQERAREQYF	TGTGCCAGCAGCCAAGAGAGGGCTCGCGAGCAGTACTTC